The clone carrying this TCR beta chain was seen more than once but under ten times. Sample-barcoded 5' priming and a J-beta primer mix drove a second PCR of about 6 to 12 cycles. Via MiXCR, TCRdb re-called the 5' RACE reads, giving one row per CDR3 protein. The sample gives about 1,400,000 distinct CDR3 sequences, 42% of which show up once; 7.9% is in the top ten. Trimming removed 0 bases from V and 1 base from J, with 9 bases in between. This CDR3 has 15 amino acids. Each sample used at least 6 million PBMCs. The record originates from a study of blood T cells in healthy people across ages. The V and J genes are TRBV12-3 or TRBV12-4 and TRBJ1-1, with D uncertain. The sample taken for sequencing was blood. This clonotype was sampled from a woman aged 18-35 years in good health. The CDR3 coding sequence is TGTGCCAGCAGTTTAGCCCCCCGGGGGAACACTGAAGCTTTCTTT. It yields the protein CASSLAPRGNTEAFF.